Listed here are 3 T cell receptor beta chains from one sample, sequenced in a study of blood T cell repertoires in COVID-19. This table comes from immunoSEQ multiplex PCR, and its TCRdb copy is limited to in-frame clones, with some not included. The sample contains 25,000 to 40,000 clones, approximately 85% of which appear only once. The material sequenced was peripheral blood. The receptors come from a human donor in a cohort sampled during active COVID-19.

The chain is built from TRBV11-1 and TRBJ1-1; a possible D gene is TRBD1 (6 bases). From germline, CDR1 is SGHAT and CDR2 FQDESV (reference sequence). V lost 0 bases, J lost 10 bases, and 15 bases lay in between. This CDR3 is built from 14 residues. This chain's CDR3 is CASSLAQGSRSAFF. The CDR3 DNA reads TGTGCCAGCAGCTTAGCTCAGGGGAGTCGATCAGCTTTCTTT. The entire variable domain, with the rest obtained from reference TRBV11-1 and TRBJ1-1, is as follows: EAEVAQSPRYKITEKSQAVAFWCDPISGHATLYWYRQILGQGPELLVQFQDESVVDDSQLPKDRFSAERLKGVDSTLKIQPAELGDSAMYLCASSLAQGSRSAFFGQGTRLTVV.

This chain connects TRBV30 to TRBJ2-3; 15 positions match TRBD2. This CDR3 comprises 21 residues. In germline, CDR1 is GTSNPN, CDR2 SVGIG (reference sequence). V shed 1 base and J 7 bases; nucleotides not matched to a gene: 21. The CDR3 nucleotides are TGTGCCTGGAGTGACGCTCCTTCCGAGGGGACTAGCGGGGGGCCACGTCATACGCAGTATTTT. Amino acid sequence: CAWSDAPSEGTSGGPRHTQYF.

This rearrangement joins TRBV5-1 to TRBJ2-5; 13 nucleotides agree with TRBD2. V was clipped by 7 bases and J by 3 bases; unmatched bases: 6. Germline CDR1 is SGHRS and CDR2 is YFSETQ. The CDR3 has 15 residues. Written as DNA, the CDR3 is TGCGCCAGCCATGGACTAGCGGGGGCGGAAGAGACCCAGTACTTC. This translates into CASHGLAGAEETQYF.